Listed here are 3 T cell receptor beta chains from one sample, sequenced in a study of cytomegalovirus exposure and HLA in healthy donors (dated by TCRdb to 2015 to 2018). Library generation was performed with the immunoSEQ multiplex PCR assay. A mixture of 60 forward primers for TCR Vbeta segments and 13 reverse primers for TCR Jbeta segments was used in the multiplex PCR. The clones in this table, taken by TCRdb from immuneACCESS, are in-frame only. Not every clone is retained; where verified, under half of the shortfall comes from an unresolved V gene, and the cause of the rest is unknown. The sample records approximately 130,000 clones, roughly 9% of which are singletons. Approximately 6.4% of the sample comes from the top ten. Material: PBMCs. These TCRs come from a woman in her 40s in good health and CMV-seropositive.

J is TRBJ2-3 and V is TRBV18, with D hard to call. CDR3 size: 13 residues. V lost 4 bases and J 13 bases, leaving 18 bases between the germline ends. From germline, CDR1 is KGHSH and CDR2 LQKENI. Here the CDR3 DNA reads TGTGCCAGCTCACTTACCCAGAGTCGCGAGGAGTATTTT. Its translation is CASSLTQSREEYF.

This clone was found a few times. This chain links TRBV5-4 with TRBJ2-3; 8 bases are a match to TRBD2. CDR1 SGHNT and CDR2 YYREEE come from the germline V gene (reference sequence). V shed 4 bases and J 3 bases; nucleotides not matched to a gene: 4. CDR3 length equals 14 residues. CDR3 residues: CASSKRGSTDTQYF. The CDR3 DNA is TGTGCCAGCAGCAAGCGGGGGTCGACAGATACGCAGTATTTT.

This clone was counted only a few times. The gene calls are TRBV27 and TRBJ2-3; 12 bases match TRBD2. The germline gives CDR1 MNHEY, CDR2 SMNVEV (reference sequence). This CDR3 is 15 amino acids long. V lost 6 bases to trimming and J lost 7 bases; unmatched junction nucleotides: 8. The CDR3 DNA is TGTGCCAGCAGGGGGGCTAGCGGGGGGGCTTATACGCAGTATTTT. As protein: CASRGASGGAYTQYF.